In this sample, the clone carrying this TCR beta chain turned up once. The sample comes from a study of technical replicates of blood from several donors. Germline CDR1 and CDR2: SNHLY and FYNNEI. V lost 4 bases, J lost 0 bases, and 10 bases lay in between. The CDR3 loop spans 15 amino acids. Sequencing was performed with immunoSEQ multiplex PCR; in TCRdb, only in-frame clones are kept and a portion is missing. Altogether 75,000 to 95,000 clones are present, about 94% being singletons, with the ten largest covering approximately 0.41%. This receptor was identified in a human donor in good health. Material for sequencing was T cells isolated from PBMCs. The rearrangement uses TRBV2 and TRBJ2-1; D ambiguous. CDR3 nucleotide sequence: TGTGCCAGCAGTGCCCAGTCTGTCTCCTACAATGAGCAGTTCTTC. Protein: CASSAQSVSYNEQFF. Together with reference TRBV2 and TRBJ2-1, the CDR3 gives the full variable domain: EPEVTQTPSHQVTQMGQEVILRCVPISNHLYFYWYRQILGQKVEFLVSFYNNEISEKSEIFDDQFSVERPDGSNFTLKIRSTKLEDSAMYFCASSAQSVSYNEQFFGPGTRLTVL.